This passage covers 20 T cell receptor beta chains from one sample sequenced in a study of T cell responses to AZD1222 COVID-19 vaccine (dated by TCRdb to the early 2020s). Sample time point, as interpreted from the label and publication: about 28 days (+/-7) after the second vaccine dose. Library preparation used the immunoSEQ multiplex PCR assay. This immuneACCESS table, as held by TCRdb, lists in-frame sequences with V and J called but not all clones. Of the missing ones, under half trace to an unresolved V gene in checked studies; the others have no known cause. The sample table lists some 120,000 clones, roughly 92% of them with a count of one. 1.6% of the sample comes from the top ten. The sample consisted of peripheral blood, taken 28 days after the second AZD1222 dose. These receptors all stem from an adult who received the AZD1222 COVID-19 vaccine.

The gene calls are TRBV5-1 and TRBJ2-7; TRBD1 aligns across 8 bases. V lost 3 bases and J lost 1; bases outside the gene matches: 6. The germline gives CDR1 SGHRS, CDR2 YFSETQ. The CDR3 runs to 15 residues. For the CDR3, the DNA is TGCGCCAGCAGCTACCGGGACAGGTATTCCTACGAGCAGTACTTC. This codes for CASSYRDRYSYEQYF.

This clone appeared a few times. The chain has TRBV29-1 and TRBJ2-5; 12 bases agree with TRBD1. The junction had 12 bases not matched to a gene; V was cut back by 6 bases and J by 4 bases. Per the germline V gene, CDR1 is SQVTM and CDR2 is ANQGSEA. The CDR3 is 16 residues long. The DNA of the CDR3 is TGCAGCGTGAACCCGGGACAGGGGGCGCGGGGAGAGACCCAGTACTTC. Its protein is CSVNPGQGARGETQYF.

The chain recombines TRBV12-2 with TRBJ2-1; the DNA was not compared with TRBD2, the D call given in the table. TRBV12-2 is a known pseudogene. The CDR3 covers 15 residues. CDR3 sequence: CASRLGGGRYNEQFF. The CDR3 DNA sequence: TGTGCAAGTCGCTTAGGGGGCGGGAGATACAATGAGCAGTTCTTC.

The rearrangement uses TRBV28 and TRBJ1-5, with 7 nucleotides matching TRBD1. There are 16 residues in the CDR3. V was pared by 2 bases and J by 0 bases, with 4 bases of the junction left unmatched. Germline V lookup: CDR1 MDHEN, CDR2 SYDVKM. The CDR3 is CASSLRGQISNQPQHF. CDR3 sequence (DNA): TGTGCCAGCAGTTTAAGGGGACAGATTAGCAATCAGCCCCAGCATTTT.

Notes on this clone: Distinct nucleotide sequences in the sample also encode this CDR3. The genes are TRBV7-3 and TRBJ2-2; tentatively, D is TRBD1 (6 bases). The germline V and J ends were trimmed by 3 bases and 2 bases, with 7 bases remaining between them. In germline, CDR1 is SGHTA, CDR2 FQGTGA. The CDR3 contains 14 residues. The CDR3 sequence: CASSLGHNTGELFF. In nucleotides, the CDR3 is TGTGCCAGCAGCTTGGGACATAACACCGGGGAGCTGTTTTTT. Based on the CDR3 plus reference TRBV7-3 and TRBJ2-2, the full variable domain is GAGVSQTPSNKVTEKGKYVELRCDPISGHTALYWYRQSLGQGPEFLIYFQGTGAADDSGLPNDRFFAVRPEGSVSTLKIQRTERGDSAVYLCASSLGHNTGELFFGEGSRLTVL.

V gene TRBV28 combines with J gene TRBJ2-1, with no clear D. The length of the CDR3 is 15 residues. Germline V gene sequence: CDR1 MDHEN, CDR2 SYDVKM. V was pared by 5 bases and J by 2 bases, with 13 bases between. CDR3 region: CASSRTFVAYNEQFF. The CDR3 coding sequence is TGTGCCAGCAGTCGGACCTTCGTCGCCTACAATGAGCAGTTCTTC.

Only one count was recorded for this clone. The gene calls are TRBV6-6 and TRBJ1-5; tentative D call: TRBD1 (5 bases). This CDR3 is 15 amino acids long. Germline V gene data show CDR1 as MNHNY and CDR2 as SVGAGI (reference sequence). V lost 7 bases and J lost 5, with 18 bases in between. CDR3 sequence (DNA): TGTGCCAGCACCCCGATCGGGGCTTGGGATCAGCCCCAGCATTTT. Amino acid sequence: CASTPIGAWDQPQHF.

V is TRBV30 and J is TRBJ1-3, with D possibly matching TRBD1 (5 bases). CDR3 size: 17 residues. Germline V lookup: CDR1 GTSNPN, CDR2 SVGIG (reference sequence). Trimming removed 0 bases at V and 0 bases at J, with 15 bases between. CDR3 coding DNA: TGTGCCTGGAGTGTAGGGTCGGGGGAAGTCTCTGGAAACACCATATATTTT. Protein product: CAWSVGSGEVSGNTIYF.

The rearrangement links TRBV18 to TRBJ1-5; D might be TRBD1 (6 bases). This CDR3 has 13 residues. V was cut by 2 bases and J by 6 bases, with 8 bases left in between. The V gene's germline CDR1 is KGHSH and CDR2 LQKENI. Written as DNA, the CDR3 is TGTGCCAGCTCACCAGGGGGCGTTCAGCCCCAGCATTTT. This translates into CASSPGGVQPQHF.

CDR3 in DNA: TGTGCCAGCAGTCCCACCCGGACGGTATCCTACGAGCAGTACTTC. Its translation: CASSPTRTVSYEQYF. V gene TRBV28 combines with J gene TRBJ2-7; D not certain. Trimming removed 5 bases from V and 1 base from J, with 15 bases in between. The CDR3 loop spans 15 amino acids. The V gene's germline CDR1 is MDHEN and CDR2 SYDVKM.

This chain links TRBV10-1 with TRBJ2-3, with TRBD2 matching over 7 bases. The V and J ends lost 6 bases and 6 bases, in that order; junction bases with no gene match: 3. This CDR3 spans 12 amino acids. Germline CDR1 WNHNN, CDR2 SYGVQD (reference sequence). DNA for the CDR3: TGCGCCAGCAGGGGAGGGGAGGATACGCAGTATTTT. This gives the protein CASRGGEDTQYF.

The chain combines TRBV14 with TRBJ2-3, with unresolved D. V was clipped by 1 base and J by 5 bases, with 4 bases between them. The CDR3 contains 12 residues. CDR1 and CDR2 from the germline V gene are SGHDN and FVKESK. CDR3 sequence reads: CASSQGQDTQYF. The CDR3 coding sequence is TGTGCCAGCAGCCAAGGTCAAGATACGCAGTATTTT.

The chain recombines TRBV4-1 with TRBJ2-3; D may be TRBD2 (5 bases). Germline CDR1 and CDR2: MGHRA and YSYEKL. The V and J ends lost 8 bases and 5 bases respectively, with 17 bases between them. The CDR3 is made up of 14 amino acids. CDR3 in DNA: TGCGCCAGCGCAAAGGAGGTTTCCCAAGATACGCAGTATTTT. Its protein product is CASAKEVSQDTQYF.

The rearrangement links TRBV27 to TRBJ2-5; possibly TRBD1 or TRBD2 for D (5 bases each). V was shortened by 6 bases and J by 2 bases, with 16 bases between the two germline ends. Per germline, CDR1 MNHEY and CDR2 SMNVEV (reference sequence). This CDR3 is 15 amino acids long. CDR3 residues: CASSSGRALQETQYF. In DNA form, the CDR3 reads TGTGCCAGCAGCTCGGGACGGGCACTTCAAGAGACCCAGTACTTC.

The chain's CDR3 is CASSWGNWDYGYTF. CDR3 DNA: TGTGCCAGCAGTTGGGGAAATTGGGACTATGGCTACACCTTC. The chain employs TRBV28 and TRBJ1-2; D ambiguous. V gave up 4 bases and J gave up 3 bases, with 12 bases separating them. Per germline, CDR1 MDHEN and CDR2 SYDVKM. CDR3 length: 14 residues.

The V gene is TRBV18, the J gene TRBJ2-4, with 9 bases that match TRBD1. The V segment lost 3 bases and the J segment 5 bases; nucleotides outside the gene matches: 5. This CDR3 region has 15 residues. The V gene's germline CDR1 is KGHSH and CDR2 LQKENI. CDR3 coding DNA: TGTGCCAGCTCACCCCGGACAGGGGATCAAAACATTCAGTACTTC. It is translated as CASSPRTGDQNIQYF.

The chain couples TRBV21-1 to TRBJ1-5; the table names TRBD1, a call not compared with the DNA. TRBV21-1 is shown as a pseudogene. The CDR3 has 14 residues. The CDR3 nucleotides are TGTGCCAGCACTCCTACAGGGAACAATCAGCCCCAGCATTTT. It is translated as CASTPTGNNQPQHF.

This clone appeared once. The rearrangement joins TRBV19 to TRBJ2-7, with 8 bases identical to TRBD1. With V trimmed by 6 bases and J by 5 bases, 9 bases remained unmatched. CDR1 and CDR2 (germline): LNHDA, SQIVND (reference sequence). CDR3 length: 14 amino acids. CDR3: CASSERDRRNEQYF. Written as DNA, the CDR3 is TGTGCCAGTAGCGAACGGGACAGGAGGAACGAGCAGTACTTC.

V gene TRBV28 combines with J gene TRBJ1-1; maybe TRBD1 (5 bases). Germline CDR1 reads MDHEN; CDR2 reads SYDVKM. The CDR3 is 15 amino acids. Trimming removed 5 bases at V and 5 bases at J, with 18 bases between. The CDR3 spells CASSRAWGIGTEAFF. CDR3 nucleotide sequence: TGTGCCAGCAGTCGCGCCTGGGGGATAGGGACTGAAGCTTTCTTT.

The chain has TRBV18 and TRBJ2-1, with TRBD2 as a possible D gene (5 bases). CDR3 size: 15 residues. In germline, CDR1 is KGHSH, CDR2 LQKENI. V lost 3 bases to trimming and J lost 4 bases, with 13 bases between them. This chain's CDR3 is CASSPRVGEYNEQFF. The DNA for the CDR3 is TGTGCCAGCTCACCCCGGGTTGGGGAGTACAATGAGCAGTTCTTC.